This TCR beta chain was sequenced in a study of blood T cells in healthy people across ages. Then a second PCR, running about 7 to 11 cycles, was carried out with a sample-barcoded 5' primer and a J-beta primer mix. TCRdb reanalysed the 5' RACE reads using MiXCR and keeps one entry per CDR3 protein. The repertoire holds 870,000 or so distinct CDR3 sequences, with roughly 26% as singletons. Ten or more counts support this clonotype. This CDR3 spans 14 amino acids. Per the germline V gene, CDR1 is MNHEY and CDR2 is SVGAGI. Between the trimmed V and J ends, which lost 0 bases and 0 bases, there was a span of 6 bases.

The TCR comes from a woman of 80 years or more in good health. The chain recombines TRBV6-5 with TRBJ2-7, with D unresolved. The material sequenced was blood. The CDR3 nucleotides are TGTGCCAGCAGTTACTCTTGGGACTCCTACGAGCAGTACTTC. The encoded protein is CASSYSWDSYEQYF.